This TCR beta chain was sequenced for a study of cytomegalovirus exposure and HLA in healthy donors. General study points: Researchers reported that a few CMV-associated chains were confirmed in vitro as CMV antigen-specific. Across all donors, roughly uniform sequencing depth was an assumption of the presence/absence analyses. Among CMV-associated TCR beta chains, most appeared HLA-restricted in a later analysis.

Primers: 60 Vbeta forward and 13 Jbeta reverse. Here immunoSEQ multiplex PCR was the method, and the copy in TCRdb shows in-frame clones only, minus some. This repertoire shows around 91,000 clones, around 78% found once; its top ten account for around 4.3%. This clone was picked up one time. The antigen remains unidentified. The V gene lost 2 bases and the J gene lost 6 bases, with 3 bases spanning the gap. Germline V gene lookup returns CDR1 SGHKS and CDR2 YYEKEE (reference sequence). The CDR3 extends over 10 amino acids. Sequenced: PBMCs. This chain uses TRBV5-5 with TRBJ2-7; D unclear. The receptor was derived from a woman in her thirties or forties in good health and CMV-seropositive. The CDR3 nucleotides are TGTGCCAGCAGCTTCGGCGAGCAGTACTTC. It translates to CASSFGEQYF.